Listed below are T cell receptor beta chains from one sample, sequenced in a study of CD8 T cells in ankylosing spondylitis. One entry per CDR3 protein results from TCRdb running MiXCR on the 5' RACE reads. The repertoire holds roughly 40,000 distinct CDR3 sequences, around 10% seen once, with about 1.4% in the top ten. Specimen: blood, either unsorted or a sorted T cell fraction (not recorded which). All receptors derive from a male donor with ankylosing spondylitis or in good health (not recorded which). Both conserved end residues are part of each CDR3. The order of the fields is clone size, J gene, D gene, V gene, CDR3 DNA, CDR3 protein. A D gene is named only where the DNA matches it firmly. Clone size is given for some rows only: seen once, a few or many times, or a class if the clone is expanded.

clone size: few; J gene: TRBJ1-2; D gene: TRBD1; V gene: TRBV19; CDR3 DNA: TGTGCCAGTAGTATGGGTCCCCAGGGGGCCTATGGCTACACCTTC; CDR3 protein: CASSMGPQGAYGYTF
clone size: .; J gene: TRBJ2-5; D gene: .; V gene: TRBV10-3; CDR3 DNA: TGTGCCATCAGTGAGATCGGGACAAAAGAGACCCAGTACTTC; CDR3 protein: CAISEIGTKETQYF
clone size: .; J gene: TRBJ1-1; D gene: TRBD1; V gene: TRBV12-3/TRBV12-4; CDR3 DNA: TGTGCCAGCAGTTTAAGGGTGGGACAGGGGGCTGAAGCTTTCTTT; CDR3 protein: CASSLRVGQGAEAFF
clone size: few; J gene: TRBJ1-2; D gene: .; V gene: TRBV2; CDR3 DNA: TGTGCCAGCATCAAGACCGAGTCTAACTATGGCTACACCTTC; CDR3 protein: CASIKTESNYGYTF
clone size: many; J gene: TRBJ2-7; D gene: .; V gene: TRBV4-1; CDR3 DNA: TGCGCCAGCAGCCATGAAAGACAGAGCAAAAGTGACGAGCAGTACTTC; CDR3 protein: CASSHERQSKSDEQYF
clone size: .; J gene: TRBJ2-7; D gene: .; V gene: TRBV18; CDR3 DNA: TGTGCCAGCTCACCACCTTCAGCCGATTACTACGAGCAGTACTTC; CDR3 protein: CASSPPSADYYEQYF
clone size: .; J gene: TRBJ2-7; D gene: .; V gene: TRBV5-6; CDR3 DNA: TGTGCCAGCAGCTTGTGGCACGGGACTGCACCCTACGAGCAGTACTTC; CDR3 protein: CASSLWHGTAPYEQYF
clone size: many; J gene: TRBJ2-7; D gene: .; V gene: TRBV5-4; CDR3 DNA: TGTGCCAGCAGCCCCAACGCGGGGAGAGCCTACGAGCAGTACTTC; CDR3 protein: CASSPNAGRAYEQYF
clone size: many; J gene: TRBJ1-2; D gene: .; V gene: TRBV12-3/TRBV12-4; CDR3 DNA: TGTGCCAGCAGTTTTAGACAGAACTATGGCTACACCTTC; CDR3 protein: CASSFRQNYGYTF
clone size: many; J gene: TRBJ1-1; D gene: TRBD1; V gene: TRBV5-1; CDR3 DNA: TGCGCCAGCAGCACACAGGGGGAGGCGACTGAAGCTTTCTTT; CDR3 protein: CASSTQGEATEAFF
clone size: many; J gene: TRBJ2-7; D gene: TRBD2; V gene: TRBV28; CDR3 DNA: TGTGCCAGCAGTTCCGGACTAGCTCCCTACGAGCAGTACTTC; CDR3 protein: CASSSGLAPYEQYF
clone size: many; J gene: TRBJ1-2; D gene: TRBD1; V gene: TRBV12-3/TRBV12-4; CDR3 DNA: TGTGCCAGCAGTCCAGACCGGGACAGGGTTGGCTACACCTTC; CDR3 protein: CASSPDRDRVGYTF
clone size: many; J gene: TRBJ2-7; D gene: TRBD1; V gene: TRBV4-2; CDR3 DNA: TGTGCCAGCAGCCAAGATACCGGGACAGGGAGATTCTACGAGCAGTACTTC; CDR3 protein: CASSQDTGTGRFYEQYF
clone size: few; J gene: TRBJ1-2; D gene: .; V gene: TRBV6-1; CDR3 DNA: TGTGCCAGCAGTGAAGACGGGACCAGGTTAATGAACTATGGCTACACCTTC; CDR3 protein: CASSEDGTRLMNYGYTF
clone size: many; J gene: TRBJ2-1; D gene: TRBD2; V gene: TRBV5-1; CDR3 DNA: TGCGCCAGCAGCTTGGATCGCGGGGGGGCTAATGAGCAGTTCTTC; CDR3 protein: CASSLDRGGANEQFF
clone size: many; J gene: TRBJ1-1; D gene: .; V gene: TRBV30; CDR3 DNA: TGTGCCTGGAGTGTCATTGGGAAGGGAGCTTTCTTT; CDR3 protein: CAWSVIGKGAFF
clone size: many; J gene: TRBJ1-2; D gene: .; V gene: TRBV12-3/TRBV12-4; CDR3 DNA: TGTGCCAGCACCCTGGACAGTTATGGCTACACCTTC; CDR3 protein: CASTLDSYGYTF
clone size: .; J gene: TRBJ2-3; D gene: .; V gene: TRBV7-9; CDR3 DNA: TGTGCCAGCAGACCATACCCGGATACGCAGTATTTT; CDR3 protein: CASRPYPDTQYF
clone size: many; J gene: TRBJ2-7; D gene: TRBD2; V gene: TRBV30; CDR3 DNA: TGTGGAAGTTCGGCGGGGGGCTACGAGCAGTACTTC; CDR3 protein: CGSSAGGYEQYF
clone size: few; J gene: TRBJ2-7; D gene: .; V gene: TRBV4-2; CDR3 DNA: TGTGCCAGCAGCCAAGCGGGAGCCACCTCCTACGAGCAGTACTTC; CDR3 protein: CASSQAGATSYEQYF
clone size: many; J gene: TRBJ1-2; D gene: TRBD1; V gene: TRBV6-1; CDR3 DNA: TGTGCCAGCAGACGGGACAGGGAACCCATCTATGGCTACACCTTC; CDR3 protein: CASRRDREPIYGYTF
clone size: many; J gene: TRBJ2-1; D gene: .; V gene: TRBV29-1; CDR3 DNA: TGCAGCGTCGAATGGAGACTCATGCCCAATGAGCAGTTCTTC; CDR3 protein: CSVEWRLMPNEQFF
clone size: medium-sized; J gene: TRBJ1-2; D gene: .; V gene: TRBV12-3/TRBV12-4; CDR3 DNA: TGTGCCAGCAGTTTATCCCGTTGGATAGGGGACGACGGCTACACCTTC; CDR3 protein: CASSLSRWIGDDGYTF
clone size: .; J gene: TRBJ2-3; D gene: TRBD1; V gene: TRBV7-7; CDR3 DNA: TGTGCCAGCAGCTTAGGGGCAGGGGGATTTCGCGGCGCAGATACGCAGTATTTT; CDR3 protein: CASSLGAGGFRGADTQYF
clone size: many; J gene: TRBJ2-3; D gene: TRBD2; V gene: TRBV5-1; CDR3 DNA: TGCGCCAGCAGCTTGTTCGGCGGGGGGAGCACAGATACGCAGTATTTT; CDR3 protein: CASSLFGGGSTDTQYF
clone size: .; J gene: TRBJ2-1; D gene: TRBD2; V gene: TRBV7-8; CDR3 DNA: TGTGCCAGCAGCCAGACTAGCGGAGACAATGAGCAGTTCTTC; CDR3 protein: CASSQTSGDNEQFF
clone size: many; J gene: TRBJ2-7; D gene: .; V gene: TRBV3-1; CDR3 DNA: TGTGCCAGCAGCCAGGGGCCTGGGGGCGGCTACGAGCAGTACTTC; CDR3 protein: CASSQGPGGGYEQYF
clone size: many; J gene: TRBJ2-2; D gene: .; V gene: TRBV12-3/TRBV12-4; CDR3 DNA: TGTGCCAGCACTACCAGCGGGCCGAACACCGGGGAGCTGTTTTTT; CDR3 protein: CASTTSGPNTGELFF
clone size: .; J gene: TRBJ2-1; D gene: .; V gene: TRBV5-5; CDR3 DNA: TGTGCCAGCAGCTTGGGGGGGCATGAGCAGTTCTTC; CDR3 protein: CASSLGGHEQFF
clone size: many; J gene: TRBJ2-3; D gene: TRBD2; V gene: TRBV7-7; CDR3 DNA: TGTGCCAGCAGCTTGGGACTAGCGGGGGGAGCAGATACGCAGTATTTT; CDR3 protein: CASSLGLAGGADTQYF
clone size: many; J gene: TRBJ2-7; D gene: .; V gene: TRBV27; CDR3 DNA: TGTGCCAGCAGTTTCCGGACAGAACCCTCCTACGAGCAGTACTTC; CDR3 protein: CASSFRTEPSYEQYF
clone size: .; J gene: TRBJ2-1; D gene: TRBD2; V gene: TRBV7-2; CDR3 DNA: TGTGCCAGCAGCCTAGCGGGGGGGGATTACAATGAGCAGTTCTTC; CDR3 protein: CASSLAGGDYNEQFF
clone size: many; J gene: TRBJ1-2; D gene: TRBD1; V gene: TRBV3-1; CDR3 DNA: TGTGCCAGCAGTTTCCGACCTAGACAGGGTTGGTATGGCTACACCTTC; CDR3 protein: CASSFRPRQGWYGYTF
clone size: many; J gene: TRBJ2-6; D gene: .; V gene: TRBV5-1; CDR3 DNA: TGCGCCAGCAGGCTGGGGGTCGGTTATTCTACTTCTGGGGCCAACGTCCTGACTTTC; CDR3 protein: CASRLGVGYSTSGANVLTF
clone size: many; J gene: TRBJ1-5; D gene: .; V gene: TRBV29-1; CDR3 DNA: TGCAGCGTTGAAGAGCTCGGGCAGCCCCAGCATTTT; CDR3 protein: CSVEELGQPQHF
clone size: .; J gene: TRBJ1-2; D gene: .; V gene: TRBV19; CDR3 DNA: TGTGCCAGTAGTGTAGGGGTTCGGTATGGCTACACCTTC; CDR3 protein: CASSVGVRYGYTF
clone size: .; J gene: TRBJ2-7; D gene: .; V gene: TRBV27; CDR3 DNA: TGTGCCAGCAGTTTTGTGGAGTTCGCCTACGAGCAGTACTTC; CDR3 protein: CASSFVEFAYEQYF
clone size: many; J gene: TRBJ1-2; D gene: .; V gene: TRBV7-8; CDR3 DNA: TGTGCCAGCAGCCCTCGGACAGAGTCTTTAGGCTACACCTTC; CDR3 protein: CASSPRTESLGYTF
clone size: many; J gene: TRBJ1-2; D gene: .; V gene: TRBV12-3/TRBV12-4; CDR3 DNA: TGTGCCAGCACCCCCACGGAGGGTAACTATGGCTACACCTTC; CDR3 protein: CASTPTEGNYGYTF
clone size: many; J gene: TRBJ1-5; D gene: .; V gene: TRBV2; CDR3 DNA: TGTGCCAGCAGTGAAGATGTGGTCAGCTTGAACAATCAGCCCCAGCATTTT; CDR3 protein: CASSEDVVSLNNQPQHF
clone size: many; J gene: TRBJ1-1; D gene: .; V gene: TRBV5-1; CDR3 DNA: TGCGCCAGCAGCTTGGATGTGGTGAACACTGAAGCTTTCTTT; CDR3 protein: CASSLDVVNTEAFF
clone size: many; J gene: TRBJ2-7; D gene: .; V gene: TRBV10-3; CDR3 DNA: TGTGCCATCAGTGACGAGTGGGATCTCCAGTCTGGATACGAGCAGTACTTC; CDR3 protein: CAISDEWDLQSGYEQYF
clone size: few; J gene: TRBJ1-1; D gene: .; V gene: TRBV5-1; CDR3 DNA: TGCGCCAGCAGCAACCGACCGGGTGAAGCTTTCTTT; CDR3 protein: CASSNRPGEAFF
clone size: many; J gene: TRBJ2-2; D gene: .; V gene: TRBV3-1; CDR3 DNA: TGTGCCAGCAGCCAAGGGACCTACACCGGGGAGCTGTTTTTT; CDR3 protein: CASSQGTYTGELFF
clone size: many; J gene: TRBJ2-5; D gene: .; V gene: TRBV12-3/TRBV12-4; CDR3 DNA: TGTGCCAGCTCAATAGGGGGGGACCAAGAGACCCAGTACTTC; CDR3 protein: CASSIGGDQETQYF
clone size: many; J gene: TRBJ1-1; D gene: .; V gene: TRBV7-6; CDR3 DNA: TGTGCCAGCAGCTTAGCGATGGGATTCACGGGGAACACTGAAGCTTTCTTT; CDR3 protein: CASSLAMGFTGNTEAFF
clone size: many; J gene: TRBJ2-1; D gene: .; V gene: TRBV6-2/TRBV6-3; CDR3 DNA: TGTGCCAGCAGACCCGGACTTAGCGGTGTCAATGAGCAGTTCTTC; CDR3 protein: CASRPGLSGVNEQFF
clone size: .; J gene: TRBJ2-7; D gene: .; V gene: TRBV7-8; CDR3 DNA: TGTGCCAGCAGCCGTAGCTACGAGCAGTACTTC; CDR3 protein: CASSRSYEQYF
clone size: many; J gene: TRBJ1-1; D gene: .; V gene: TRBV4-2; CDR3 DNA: TGTGCCAGCAGCCAAAGGAGTACTGAAGCTTTCTTT; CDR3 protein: CASSQRSTEAFF
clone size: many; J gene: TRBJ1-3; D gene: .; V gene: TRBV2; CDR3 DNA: TGTGCCAGCCAGGCGGGGAGAAGCTCTGGAAACACCATATATTTT; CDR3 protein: CASQAGRSSGNTIYF